Listed here are 18 T cell receptor beta chains from one sample, sequenced in a study of T cells in tumors after PD-1 blockade. Only in-frame clones appear in the TCRdb table, and some are missing; sequencing was by immunoSEQ multiplex PCR. The sample consists of 9,500 to 15,000 clones, 60% to 70% of them appearing once. The specimen was tumor tissue, collected before anti-PD-1 treatment. These TCRs come from a human donor with basal cell carcinoma.

DNA of the CDR3: TGCAGTGCTAGAGATTACAGCGAGCAGTTCTTC. Amino acid sequence: CSARDYSEQFF. V is TRBV20-1 and J is TRBJ2-1; D gene ambiguous. CDR1 and CDR2 (germline): DFQATT, SNEGSKA (reference sequence). The CDR3 has 11 amino acids. V dropped 0 bases and J dropped 10 bases, with 7 bases sitting between them.

This chain connects TRBV19 to TRBJ2-2; D is perhaps TRBD2 (6 bases). Trimming removed 7 bases at V and 3 bases at J, with 12 bases between. The length of the CDR3 is 14 residues. Germline assignment: CDR1 LNHDA and CDR2 SQIVND (reference sequence). CDR3 in amino acids: CASNFRRDTGELFF. Written as DNA, the CDR3 is TGTGCCAGTAATTTTCGGAGGGACACCGGGGAGCTGTTTTTT.

In this sample, this clone turned up once. The V call is TRBV30, the J call TRBJ1-1, with D maybe TRBD1 (6 bases). CDR1 and CDR2 (germline): GTSNPN, SVGIG (reference sequence). This CDR3 has 13 residues. V gave up 5 bases and J gave up 0 bases, with 10 bases separating them. The CDR3 DNA follows: TGTGCCTGGGCTGGGGACATGAACACTGAAGCTTTCTTT. Translating it yields CAWAGDMNTEAFF.

This clone is categorized as medium-sized (0.01 to 0.1%). The J gene is TRBJ2-1, the V gene TRBV7-9; possibly TRBD1 or TRBD2 for D (5 bases each). Trimming left V 3 bases short and J 10 bases short, with 10 bases between. In germline, CDR1 is SEHNR, CDR2 FQNEAQ (reference sequence). CDR3 length equals 12 residues. The CDR3 sequence: CASSFGGGEQFF. The CDR3 coding sequence is TGTGCCAGCAGCTTTGGTGGGGGAGAGCAGTTCTTC. Based on the CDR3 plus reference TRBV7-9 and TRBJ2-1, the full variable domain is DTGVSQNPRHKITKRGQNVTFRCDPISEHNRLYWYRQTLGQGPEFLTYFQNEAQLEKSRLLSDRFSAERPKGSFSTLEIQRTEQGDSAMYLCASSFGGGEQFFGPGTRLTVL.

The V call is TRBV30, the J call TRBJ1-5; weak D call: TRBD1 (5 bases). V lost 2 bases and J lost 7, with 12 bases in between. Germline V CDR1 and CDR2: GTSNPN, SVGIG (reference sequence). The CDR3 contains 13 residues. The CDR3 region is CAWSRGQEQPQHF. DNA for the CDR3: TGTGCCTGGAGTCGGGGCCAGGAACAGCCCCAGCATTTT.

By share, this clone counts as medium-sized (0.01 to 0.1%). The chain has TRBV7-9 and TRBJ1-2, with no clear D. Trimming took off 5 bases at V and 14 bases at J, with 12 bases between the two ends. This CDR3 spans 10 amino acids. The germline CDR1 and CDR2 sequences are SEHNR and FQNEAQ (reference sequence). CDR3 DNA sequence: TGTGCCAGCAGCCCTCGGGGTCTAACCTTC. This translates into CASSPRGLTF.

The CDR3 nucleotides read TGTGCCAGCAGCCAACCGCTGTCGACAGGGTCTAATAATTCACCCCTCCACTTT. Translating gives CASSQPLSTGSNNSPLHF. The chain links TRBV4-2 to TRBJ1-6, with 7 bases fitting TRBD1. This CDR3 has 18 residues. The V and J ends lost 2 bases and 5 bases, in that order; junction bases with no gene match: 12. Germline loops: CDR1 LGHNA, CDR2 YNFKEQ.

This clone was recorded a few times. This chain connects TRBV5-4 to TRBJ2-7; the match to TRBD2 covers 14 bases. The CDR3 is 15 residues long. Germline loops: CDR1 SGHNT, CDR2 YYREEE (reference sequence). The ends lost 3 bases at V and 6 bases at J; junction bases unmatched: 5. The CDR3 loop reads CASSSGTSGGLEQYF. In DNA form, the CDR3 reads TGTGCCAGCAGCTCGGGGACTAGCGGGGGCCTCGAGCAGTACTTC. Supplemented by reference TRBV5-4 and TRBJ2-7, the full variable domain reads ETGVTQSPTHLIKTRGQQVTLRCSSQSGHNTVSWYQQALGQGPQFIFQYYREEENGRGNFPPRFSGLQFPNYSSELNVNALELDDSALYLCASSSGTSGGLEQYFGPGTRLTVT.

The chain has TRBV6-5 and TRBJ1-5; 8 nucleotides match TRBD1. The CDR3 contains 16 residues. The V and J ends lost 2 bases and 4 bases, in that order; junction bases with no gene match: 7. The germline gives CDR1 MNHEY, CDR2 SVGAGI. The CDR3 DNA reads as TGTGCCAGCAGTTACCGGTCCGGGACAGGTAATCAGCCCCAGCATTTT. The encoded protein is CASSYRSGTGNQPQHF.

This clone has just a few counts. This chain joins TRBV15 and TRBJ1-5, with D perhaps TRBD1 (6 bases). V was clipped by 2 bases and J by 5 bases, with 19 bases between them. Germline V gene sequence: CDR1 LNHNV, CDR2 YYDKDF (reference sequence). There are 17 residues in the CDR3. CDR3 loop: CATSRHRDNWTYQPQHF. CDR3 bases: TGTGCCACCAGCAGACACCGGGACAATTGGACCTATCAGCCCCAGCATTTT. Using reference TRBV15 and TRBJ1-5 for the parts outside the CDR3, the full variable domain is DAMVIQNPRYQVTQFGKPVTLSCSQTLNHNVMYWYQQKSSQAPKLLFHYYDKDFNNEADTPDNFQSRRPNTSFCFLDIRSPGLGDTAMYLCATSRHRDNWTYQPQHFGDGTRLSIL.

This clone came up a few times. The genes are TRBV7-8 and TRBJ1-2, with D maybe TRBD1 (5 bases). Per germline, CDR1 SGHVS and CDR2 FQNEAQ. This CDR3 has 12 amino acids. Trimming shortened V by 5 bases and J by 3 bases, and 7 bases separated the two germline ends. The CDR3 DNA sequence: TGTGCCAGCAGCCAAGGGGACTATGGCTACACCTTC. Translated, it gives CASSQGDYGYTF.

This chain links TRBV7-3 with TRBJ2-2; D is unclear. This CDR3 is 18 amino acids long. V lost 0 bases to trimming and J lost 2 bases, with 16 bases between them. Germline values: CDR1 SGHTA, CDR2 FQGTGA. CDR3 sequence: CASSLTLDRAINTGELFF. The CDR3 region has the DNA TGTGCCAGCAGCTTAACGCTGGATCGGGCGATCAACACCGGGGAGCTGTTTTTT.

This clone was recorded once. This chain joins TRBV6-1 and TRBJ2-2; tentatively, D is TRBD1 or TRBD2 (5 bases each). CDR3 size: 18 residues. V was shortened by 2 bases and J by 6 bases, with 22 bases between the two germline ends. Germline lookup yields CDR1 MNHNS and CDR2 SASEGT. This chain's CDR3 is CASSEIEGRVARAGELFF. CDR3 nucleotides: TGTGCCAGCAGTGAAATTGAGGGGCGGGTGGCAAGGGCCGGGGAGCTGTTTTTT.

The V gene is TRBV5-1, the J gene TRBJ2-1; no firm D call. V lost 2 bases, J lost 4 bases, and 7 bases lay in between. The CDR3 loop spans 13 amino acids. Germline loops: CDR1 SGHRS, CDR2 YFSETQ. This CDR3 reads CASSFDGYNEQFF. The CDR3 region has the DNA TGCGCCAGCAGCTTTGACGGTTACAATGAGCAGTTCTTC.

The chain combines TRBV4-1 with TRBJ2-5; 7 bases are a match to TRBD2. The germline V gene encodes CDR1 MGHRA and CDR2 YSYEKL. The CDR3 has 18 residues. V was clipped by 3 bases and J by 5 bases; unmatched bases: 18. In DNA, the CDR3 is TGCGCCAGCAGCCACCAGGGAGGGAGAAGGGGTAAGGAGGAGACCCAGTACTTC. Protein: CASSHQGGRRGKEETQYF.

There are a few counts of this clone. This chain links TRBV2 with TRBJ1-1; no firm D call. Germline CDR1 reads SNHLY; CDR2 reads FYNNEI. CDR3 length: 11 amino acids. The CDR3 reads CATNWETEAFF. CDR3 coding DNA: TGTGCTACGAATTGGGAAACAGAAGCTTTCTTT. Filled out from reference TRBV2 and TRBJ1-1, the complete variable domain reads EPEVTQTPSHQVTQMGQEVILRCVPISNHLYFYWYRQILGQKVEFLVSFYNNEISEKSEIFDDQFSVERPDGSNFTLKIRSTKLEDSAMYFCATNWETEAFFGQGTRLTVV.

V usage is TRBV19 and J usage is TRBJ1-6, with a weak D call TRBD1 (5 bases). Germline V gene sequence: CDR1 LNHDA, CDR2 SQIVND (reference sequence). The CDR3 consists of 16 residues. V shed 5 bases and J shed 10 bases, with 21 bases lying between them. The CDR3 spells CASSQGRSDRGSPLHF. The CDR3 DNA reads TGTGCCAGTAGTCAAGGACGGAGCGACAGAGGATCACCCCTCCACTTT.

Only a few counts were recorded for this clone. The rearrangement joins TRBV19 to TRBJ2-3; 9 bases agree with TRBD2. Germline V gene data show CDR1 as LNHDA and CDR2 as SQIVND (reference sequence). After removal of 6 bases from V and 3 bases from J, the junction contained 16 bases not matched to a gene. This CDR3 has 18 residues. Here the CDR3 DNA reads TGTGCCAGTAGCGGGACAGAACTAGCGGGCCACCTTACAGATACGCAGTATTTT. Its translation is CASSGTELAGHLTDTQYF.